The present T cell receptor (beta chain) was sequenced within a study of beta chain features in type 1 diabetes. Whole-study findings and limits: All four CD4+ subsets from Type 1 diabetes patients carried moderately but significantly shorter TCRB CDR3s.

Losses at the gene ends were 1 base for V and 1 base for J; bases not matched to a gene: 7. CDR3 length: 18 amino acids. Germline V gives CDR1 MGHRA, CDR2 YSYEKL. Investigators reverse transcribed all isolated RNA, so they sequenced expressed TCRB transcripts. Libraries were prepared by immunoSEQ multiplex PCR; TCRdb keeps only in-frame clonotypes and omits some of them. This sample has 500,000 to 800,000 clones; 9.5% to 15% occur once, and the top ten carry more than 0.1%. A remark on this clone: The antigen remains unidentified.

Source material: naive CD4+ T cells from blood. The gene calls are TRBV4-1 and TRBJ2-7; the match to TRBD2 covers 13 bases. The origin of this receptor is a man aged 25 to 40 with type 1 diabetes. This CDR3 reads CASSQVRLAGGFSYEQYF. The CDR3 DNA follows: TGCGCCAGCAGCCAAGTGAGACTAGCGGGGGGATTTTCCTACGAGCAGTACTTC.